The T cell receptor (beta chain) under discussion was sequenced for a study of blood T cell repertoires in COVID-19. The repertoire was sequenced with immunoSEQ multiplex PCR; TCRdb's copy has only in-frame clones and lacks some. Of about 240,000 clones listed, more than 75% are singletons. This CDR3 has 12 residues. Germline assignment: CDR1 SGDLS and CDR2 YYNGEE. The V end was cut by 3 bases, the J end by 1 base, with 4 bases between. The sequenced sample consisted of PBMCs or T cells enriched from blood (not recorded which). This TCR derives from a woman between 40 and 55 years old with acute COVID-19. The rearrangement links TRBV9 to TRBJ1-1; D not certain. CDR3 region: CASSDKNTEAFF. CDR3 bases: TGTGCCAGCAGCGACAAGAACACTGAAGCTTTCTTT.